What follows are 30 T cell receptor beta chains derived from one specimen sequenced in a study of OX40 agonist ivuxolimab in advanced cancers. Profiled with immunoSEQ multiplex PCR; TCRdb holds only in-frame clones, not every one. The sample has about 46,000 clones, over 65% seen once; the top ten hold 1.5% to 2%. This specimen consisted of CD4+ or CD8+ T cells sorted from blood, obtained in a trial of the OX40 agonist ivuxolimab. These TCRs come from an adult with an advanced solid tumor such as melanoma, head and neck, liver or kidney cancer.

The chain joins TRBV11-2 to TRBJ1-2, with 11 bases identical to TRBD1. Germline lookup yields CDR1 SGHAT and CDR2 FQNNGV. Trimming removed 4 bases from V and 7 bases from J; junction bases left unmatched: 8. The CDR3 is made up of 15 amino acids. CDR3 region: CASSSFPGQGGGYTF. The CDR3 coding sequence is TGTGCCAGCAGCTCCTTTCCGGGACAGGGGGGTGGCTACACCTTC.

This chain joins TRBV19 and TRBJ2-5; TRBD1 matches at 8 bases. The V segment lost 0 bases and the J segment 5 bases; nucleotides outside the gene matches: 5. The CDR3 sequence is 15 residues long. Germline CDR1 is LNHDA and CDR2 is SQIVND (reference sequence). The CDR3 region is CASSIEAGGGETQYF. The CDR3 DNA sequence: TGTGCCAGTAGTATAGAAGCAGGGGGCGGGGAGACCCAGTACTTC.

The chain couples TRBV5-6 to TRBJ2-5; D may match TRBD1 or TRBD2 (5 bases each). The CDR3 is made up of 19 amino acids. Germline CDR1 is SGHDT and CDR2 is YYEEEE. V dropped 2 bases and J dropped 5 bases, with 28 bases sitting between them. CDR3 coding DNA: TGTGCCAGCAGCTTTTTCACACAAACCCTTGAGGGGAAAGAGGAGACCCAGTACTTC. Encoded protein: CASSFFTQTLEGKEETQYF.

The rearrangement links TRBV29-1 to TRBJ2-1; 13 nucleotides align to TRBD2. Per the germline V gene, CDR1 is SQVTM and CDR2 is ANQGSEA. J gave up 0 bases and V 6 bases, and 8 bases lay outside the gene matches. CDR3 size: 17 residues. DNA for the CDR3: TGCAGCGTCCTCGGGACTAGCGGGGCCATCTCCTACAATGAGCAGTTCTTC. Translating it yields CSVLGTSGAISYNEQFF.

The chain employs TRBV18 and TRBJ2-1; no reliable D call. This CDR3 spans 12 amino acids. The V gene's germline CDR1 is KGHSH and CDR2 LQKENI. V was shortened by 3 bases and J by 8 bases, with 8 bases between the two germline ends. The CDR3 sequence: CASSPNVDEQFF. The CDR3 coding sequence is TGTGCCAGCTCACCCAACGTGGATGAGCAGTTCTTC.

The genes are TRBV2 and TRBJ2-1, with D possibly being TRBD1 (6 bases). This CDR3 comprises 16 residues. Germline-derived CDR1 and CDR2 are SNHLY and FYNNEI. Trimming took 8 bases from V and 1 from J, leaving 18 bases between them. Written as DNA, the CDR3 is TGTGCCAGCTATAGTGGACAGTCTTTTTCCTACAATGAGCAGTTCTTC. Amino acid sequence: CASYSGQSFSYNEQFF.

The chain is built from TRBV7-2 and TRBJ2-5; 7 positions match TRBD1. CDR3 length equals 15 residues. Germline CDR1 reads SGHTA; CDR2 reads FQGNSA. V trimming: 2 bases; J trimming: 2 bases; junction bases outside the gene matches: 5. The CDR3 DNA follows: TGTGCCAGCAGCTTATTGGGACAGCCACAAGAGACCCAGTACTTC. Translating gives CASSLLGQPQETQYF.

This clone was counted only a few times. This rearrangement joins TRBV11-3 to TRBJ2-5, with D tentatively TRBD2 (6 bases). V was pared by 1 base and J by 3 bases, with 12 bases between. Per the germline V gene, CDR1 is SGHNT and CDR2 is YENEEA. The CDR3 has 15 amino acids. The DNA of the CDR3 is TGTGCCAGCAGCTTAGGGACTACCCACAAAGAGACCCAGTACTTC. Protein: CASSLGTTHKETQYF.

This clone occurred a few times. The chain has TRBV19 and TRBJ1-5; 8 bases fit TRBD1. The CDR3 spans 14 residues. Trimming at V came to 4 bases and at J to 5 bases, leaving 4 bases not matched to a gene. The germline gives CDR1 LNHDA, CDR2 SQIVND (reference sequence). The CDR3 region is CASSTTGGDQPQHF. The CDR3 nucleotides are TGTGCCAGTAGTACAACAGGGGGTGATCAGCCCCAGCATTTT.

The chain carries TRBV9 and TRBJ1-3; the match to TRBD1 covers 8 bases. Germline trimming cut 3 bases from V and 2 bases from J; bases unmatched to any gene: 4. This CDR3 has 15 amino acids. Germline CDR1 SGDLS, CDR2 YYNGEE. CDR3 DNA: TGTGCCAGCAGCGGACTACAGGGGGCTGGAAACACCATATATTTT. It is translated as CASSGLQGAGNTIYF. The full variable domain, rest sourced from reference TRBV9 and TRBJ1-3, is DSGVTQTPKHLITATGQRVTLRCSPRSGDLSVYWYQQSLDQGLQFLIQYYNGEERAKGNILERFSAQQFPDLHSELNLSSLELGDSALYFCASSGLQGAGNTIYFGEGSWLTVV.

V usage is TRBV9 and J usage is TRBJ1-1; TRBD1 might be the D (6 bases). The CDR3 loop spans 14 amino acids. The V end was cut by 4 bases, the J end by 1 base, with 11 bases between. Germline CDR1 and CDR2: SGDLS and YYNGEE. The CDR3 region is CASSLSRGNTEAFF. Written as DNA, the CDR3 is TGTGCCAGCAGCCTCTCCAGGGGGAACACTGAAGCTTTCTTT.

The genes are TRBV5-1 and TRBJ2-7, with 7 bases identical to TRBD1. V trimming: 3 bases; J trimming: 3 bases; junction bases outside the gene matches: 3. CDR1 and CDR2 (germline): SGHRS, YFSETQ. CDR3 size: 13 residues. The CDR3 reads CASSWGQSYEQYF. CDR3 in DNA: TGCGCCAGCAGCTGGGGACAGAGCTACGAGCAGTACTTC. Full variable domain (rest looked up from reference TRBV5-1 and TRBJ2-7): KAGVTQTPRYLIKTRGQQVTLSCSPISGHRSVSWYQQTPGQGLQFLFEYFSETQRNKGNFPGRFSGRQFSNSRSEMNVSTLELGDSALYLCASSWGQSYEQYFGPGTRLTVT.

The V call is TRBV18, the J call TRBJ1-2; 9 nucleotides agree with TRBD1. J was trimmed by 8 bases and V by 2 bases; bases with no gene match: 6. Germline values: CDR1 KGHSH, CDR2 LQKENI. The CDR3 is 14 residues long. This CDR3 is CASSPGTGGVGYTF. The CDR3 DNA sequence: TGTGCCAGCTCACCAGGCACAGGGGGCGTCGGCTACACCTTC.

The chain combines TRBV2 with TRBJ2-1; D is undetermined. The germline gives CDR1 SNHLY, CDR2 FYNNEI. This CDR3 is built from 15 residues. V was pared by 7 bases and J by 9 bases, with 22 bases between. CDR3 bases: TGTGCCAGCACCCAGCCCCCCCCACTGGATGGTGAGCAGTTCTTC. This codes for CASTQPPPLDGEQFF.

This chain uses TRBV5-1 with TRBJ1-1, with D tentatively TRBD1 (5 bases). The CDR3 length is 14 residues. V lost 3 bases and J 8 bases, leaving 17 bases between the germline ends. The germline CDR1 and CDR2 sequences are SGHRS and YFSETQ. This chain's CDR3 is CASSSATGTEEAFF. The CDR3 nucleotides are TGCGCCAGCAGCTCCGCCACCGGGACTGAGGAAGCTTTCTTT.

Concerning this clone: Mismatch with germline at one junction end may stem from a read error. The V call is TRBV4-3, the J call TRBJ1-6; no clear D gene. This CDR3 is 13 amino acids long. Germline-derived CDR1 and CDR2 are LGHNA and YSLEER. For the CDR3, the DNA is TGCACCAGCAGCCAAGAAGGGAATTCACCCCTCCACTTT. Translation: CTSSQEGNSPLHF.

This rearrangement joins TRBV12-2 to TRBJ1-1; TRBD1, the D gene given by the table, was not confirmed from the DNA. TRBV12-2 is annotated as a pseudogene. This CDR3 region has 16 residues. CDR3 loop: CASRLVGTGGIAEAFF. CDR3 in DNA: TGTGCAAGTCGCTTAGTCGGGACAGGGGGAATTGCTGAAGCTTTCTTT.

V usage is TRBV2 and J usage is TRBJ2-2; TRBD1 matches at 8 bases. Trimming removed 9 bases from V and 1 base from J; junction bases left unmatched: 7. Germline V gene data show CDR1 as SNHLY and CDR2 as FYNNEI. The CDR3 has 15 residues. The CDR3 DNA reads TGTGCCAGTCAAACCGGGACAGGGAACACCGGGGAGCTGTTTTTT. It yields the protein CASQTGTGNTGELFF.

V is TRBV2 and J is TRBJ2-7; D gene ambiguous. In germline, CDR1 is SNHLY, CDR2 FYNNEI. V was cut by 7 bases and J by 0 bases, with 13 bases left in between. The CDR3 totals 14 residues. The CDR3 DNA reads as TGTGCCAGCATATGGCAGGCTAGCTCCTACGAGCAGTACTTC. It codes for CASIWQASSYEQYF. The variable domain in full, completed from reference TRBV2 and TRBJ2-7, reads EPEVTQTPSHQVTQMGQEVILRCVPISNHLYFYWYRQILGQKVEFLVSFYNNEISEKSEIFDDQFSVERPDGSNFTLKIRSTKLEDSAMYFCASIWQASSYEQYFGPGTRLTVT.

Only one count was recorded for this clone. The chain is built from TRBV7-9 and TRBJ2-7; the D gene could be TRBD1 or TRBD2 (5 bases each). This CDR3 has 16 amino acids. Trimming removed 1 base at V and 0 bases at J, with 13 bases between. Looked up from germline, CDR1 is SEHNR and CDR2 is FQNEAQ (reference sequence). CDR3 loop: CASSLVGGRASYEQYF. Written as DNA, the CDR3 is TGTGCCAGCAGCTTAGTTGGAGGCAGGGCCTCCTACGAGCAGTACTTC.

The V and J genes are TRBV28 and TRBJ1-2, with 9 bases matching TRBD1. The CDR3 has 20 amino acids. Per the germline V gene, CDR1 is MDHEN and CDR2 is SYDVKM. Trimming took 6 bases from V and 0 from J; bases not matched to a gene: 20. This CDR3 reads CASSPVVPGQGTLANYGYTF. The DNA for the CDR3 is TGTGCCAGCAGCCCAGTTGTCCCGGGACAGGGAACCTTAGCTAACTATGGCTACACCTTC.

Remarks on this clone: Being one base from a much bigger clone, this may be a read error. At the DNA level, this CDR3 is encoded by other sequences in the same sample as well. The chain carries TRBV27 and TRBJ1-1, with D possibly being TRBD1 (5 bases). Germline CDR1 is MNHEY and CDR2 is SMNVEV (reference sequence). The V and J ends lost 5 bases and 6 bases respectively, with 16 bases between them. The CDR3 length is 14 residues. CDR3 coding DNA: TGTGCCAGCAGTAAGCAGGGTCTGGGGGCTGAAGCTTTCTTT. Its protein product is CASSKQGLGAEAFF.

The chain uses TRBV20-1 and TRBJ1-2; no reliable D call. Germline V lookup: CDR1 DFQATT, CDR2 SNEGSKA (reference sequence). Between the trimmed V and J ends, which lost 8 bases and 6 bases, there was a span of 4 bases. This CDR3 spans 8 amino acids. The CDR3 protein is CSSDGYTF. In DNA, the CDR3 is TGCAGTTCGGATGGCTACACCTTC.

This chain uses TRBV18 with TRBJ2-5, with D perhaps matching TRBD2 (5 bases). The CDR3 consists of 14 residues. Between the trimmed V and J ends, which lost 6 bases and 2 bases, there was a span of 13 bases. The germline CDR1 and CDR2 sequences are KGHSH and LQKENI. CDR3 DNA: TGTGCCAGCTCCCTCGGGGATGAACAAGAGACCCAGTACTTC. This gives the protein CASSLGDEQETQYF.

The J gene is TRBJ2-1, the V gene TRBV4-1; 13 positions match TRBD2. The CDR3 loop spans 18 amino acids. Germline V lookup: CDR1 MGHRA, CDR2 YSYEKL. With 3 bases clipped from V and 4 bases from J, the junction kept 9 bases outside the gene matches. The CDR3: CASSHMGTSGVRYNEQFF. In DNA form, the CDR3 reads TGCGCCAGCAGCCACATGGGGACTAGCGGGGTTCGGTACAATGAGCAGTTCTTC.

This chain uses TRBV2 with TRBJ1-1; 9 bases agree with TRBD1. Trimming cost V 8 bases and J 4 bases; bases outside gene matches: 17. The length of the CDR3 is 17 residues. Germline-derived CDR1 and CDR2 are SNHLY and FYNNEI. The DNA of the CDR3 is TGTGCCAGCGGGGCTCCGGGACAGGGCATCCGGGGCACTGAAGCTTTCTTT. This sequence encodes CASGAPGQGIRGTEAFF.

The V call is TRBV7-2, the J call TRBJ2-5, with D perhaps TRBD2 (7 bases). The V gene lost 7 bases and the J gene lost 5 bases, with 17 bases spanning the gap. CDR3 length equals 14 residues. In germline, CDR1 is SGHTA, CDR2 FQGNSA. The CDR3 region is CASIRGGLGETQYF. The CDR3 nucleotides read TGTGCCAGCATCCGCGGGGGCCTCGGTGAGACCCAGTACTTC.

This chain joins TRBV19 and TRBJ1-1; D unresolved. V was pared by 3 bases and J by 1 base, with 6 bases between. Per the germline V gene, CDR1 is LNHDA and CDR2 is SQIVND (reference sequence). The CDR3 totals 13 residues. For the CDR3, the DNA is TGTGCCAGTAGTATGGTAGGGAACACTGAAGCTTTCTTT. It is translated as CASSMVGNTEAFF.

The genes are TRBV18 and TRBJ2-5, with D tentatively TRBD1 (6 bases). Germline CDR1 reads KGHSH; CDR2 reads LQKENI. V lost 3 bases and J 4 bases, leaving 12 bases between the germline ends. The CDR3 is 14 residues long. The CDR3 DNA reads as TGTGCCAGCTCACCCTTGACAGGCATAGAGACCCAGTACTTC. Its translation is CASSPLTGIETQYF.

The V call is TRBV5-1, the J call TRBJ1-4, with 9 positions matching TRBD1. After removal of 0 bases from V and 10 bases from J, the junction contained 16 bases not matched to a gene. The length of the CDR3 is 18 residues. From germline, CDR1 is SGHRS and CDR2 YFSETQ. CDR3 region: CASSLVLYARDRERKLFF. The CDR3 DNA follows: TGCGCCAGCAGCTTGGTTTTGTATGCCCGGGACAGGGAAAGAAAACTGTTTTTT.